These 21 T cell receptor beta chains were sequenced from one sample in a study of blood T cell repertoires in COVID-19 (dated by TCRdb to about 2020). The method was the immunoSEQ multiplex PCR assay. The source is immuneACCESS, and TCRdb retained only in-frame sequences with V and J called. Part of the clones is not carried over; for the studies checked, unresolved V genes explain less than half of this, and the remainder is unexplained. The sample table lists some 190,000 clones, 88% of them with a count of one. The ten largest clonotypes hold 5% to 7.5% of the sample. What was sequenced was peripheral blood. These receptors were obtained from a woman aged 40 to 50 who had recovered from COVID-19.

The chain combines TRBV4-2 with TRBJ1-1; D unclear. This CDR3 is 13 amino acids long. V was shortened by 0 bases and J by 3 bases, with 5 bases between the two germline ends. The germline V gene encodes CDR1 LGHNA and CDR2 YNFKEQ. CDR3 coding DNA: TGTGCCAGCAGCCAAGATCTTGACACTGAAGCTTTCTTT. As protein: CASSQDLDTEAFF.

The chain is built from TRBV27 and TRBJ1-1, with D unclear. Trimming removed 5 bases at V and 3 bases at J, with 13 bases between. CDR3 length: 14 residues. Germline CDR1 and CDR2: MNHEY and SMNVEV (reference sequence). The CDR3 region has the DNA TGTGCCAGCAGTCTCGACGGGATCCACACTGAAGCTTTCTTT. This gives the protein CASSLDGIHTEAFF.

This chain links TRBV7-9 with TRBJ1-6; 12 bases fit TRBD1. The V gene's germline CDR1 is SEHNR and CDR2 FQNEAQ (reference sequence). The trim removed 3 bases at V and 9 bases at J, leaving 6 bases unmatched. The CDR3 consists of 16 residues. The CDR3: CASSFAGTGGSSPLHF. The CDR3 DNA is TGTGCCAGCAGCTTCGCGGGGACAGGGGGCAGTTCACCCCTCCACTTT.

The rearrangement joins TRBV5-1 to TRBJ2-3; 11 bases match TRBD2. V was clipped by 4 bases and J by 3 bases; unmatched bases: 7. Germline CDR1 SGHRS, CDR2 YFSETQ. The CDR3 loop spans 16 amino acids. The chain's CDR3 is CASSPPTSGETDTQYF. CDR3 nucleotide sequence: TGCGCCAGCAGCCCACCGACTAGCGGGGAAACAGATACGCAGTATTTT.

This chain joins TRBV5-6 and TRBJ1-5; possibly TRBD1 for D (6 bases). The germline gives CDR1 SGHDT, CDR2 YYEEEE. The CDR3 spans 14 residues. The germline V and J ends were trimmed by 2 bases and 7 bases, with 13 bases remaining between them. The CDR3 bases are TGTGCCAGCAGCTTCCGGGACATGCAGCAGCCCCAGCATTTT. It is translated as CASSFRDMQQPQHF. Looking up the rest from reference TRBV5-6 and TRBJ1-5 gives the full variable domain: DAGVTQSPTHLIKTRGQQVTLRCSPKSGHDTVSWYQQALGQGPQFIFQYYEEEERQRGNFPDRFSGHQFPNYSSELNVNALLLGDSALYLCASSFRDMQQPQHFGDGTRLSIL.

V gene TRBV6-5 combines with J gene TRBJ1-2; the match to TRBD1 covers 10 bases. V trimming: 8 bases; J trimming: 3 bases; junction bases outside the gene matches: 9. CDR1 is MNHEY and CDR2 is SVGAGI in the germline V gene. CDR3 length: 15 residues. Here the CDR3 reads CASRTGGGIDYGYTF. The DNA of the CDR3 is TGTGCCAGCCGGACAGGGGGTGGTATCGACTATGGCTACACCTTC.

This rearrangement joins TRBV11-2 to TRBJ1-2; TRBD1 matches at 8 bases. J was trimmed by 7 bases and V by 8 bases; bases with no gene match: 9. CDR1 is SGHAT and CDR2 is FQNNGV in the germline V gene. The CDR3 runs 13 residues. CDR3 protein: CASVQGAGGGYTF. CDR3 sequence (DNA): TGTGCCAGCGTGCAGGGGGCAGGGGGTGGCTACACCTTC.

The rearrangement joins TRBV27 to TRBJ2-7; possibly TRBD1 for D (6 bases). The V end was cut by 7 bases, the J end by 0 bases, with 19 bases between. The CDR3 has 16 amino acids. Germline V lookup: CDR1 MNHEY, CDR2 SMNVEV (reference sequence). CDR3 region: CASMRPPGHPSYEQYF. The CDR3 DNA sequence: TGTGCCAGCATGAGGCCTCCGGGACACCCCTCCTACGAGCAGTACTTC.

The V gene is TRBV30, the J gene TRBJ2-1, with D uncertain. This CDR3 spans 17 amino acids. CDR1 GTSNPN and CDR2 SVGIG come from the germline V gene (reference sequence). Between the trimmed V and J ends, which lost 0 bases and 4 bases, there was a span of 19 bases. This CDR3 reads CAWSVTLFQASYNEQFF. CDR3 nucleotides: TGTGCCTGGAGTGTGACACTGTTCCAAGCCAGTTACAATGAGCAGTTCTTC. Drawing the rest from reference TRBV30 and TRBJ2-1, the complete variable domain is SQTIHQWPATLVQPVGSPLSLECTVEGTSNPNLYWYRQAAGRGLQLLFYSVGIGQISSEVPQNLSASRPQDRQFILSSKKLLLSDSGFYLCAWSVTLFQASYNEQFFGPGTRLTVL.

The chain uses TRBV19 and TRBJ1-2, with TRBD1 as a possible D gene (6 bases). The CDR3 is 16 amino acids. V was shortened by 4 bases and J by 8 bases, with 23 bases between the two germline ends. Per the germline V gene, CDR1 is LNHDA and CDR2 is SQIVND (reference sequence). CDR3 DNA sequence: TGTGCCAGTAGTACCCGGGGGGACCCACCCGGGGGCGGCTACACCTTC. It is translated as CASSTRGDPPGGGYTF.

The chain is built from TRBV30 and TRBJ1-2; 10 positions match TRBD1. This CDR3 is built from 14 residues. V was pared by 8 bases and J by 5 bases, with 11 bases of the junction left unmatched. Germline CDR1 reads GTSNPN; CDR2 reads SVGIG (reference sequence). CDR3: CAEGQGFGQYGYTF. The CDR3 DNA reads TGTGCCGAGGGACAGGGGTTCGGCCAATATGGCTACACCTTC.

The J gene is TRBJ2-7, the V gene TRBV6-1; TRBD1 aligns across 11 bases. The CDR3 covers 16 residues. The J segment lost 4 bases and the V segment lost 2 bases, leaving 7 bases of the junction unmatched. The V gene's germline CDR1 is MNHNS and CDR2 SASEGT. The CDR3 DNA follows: TGTGCCAGCAGTGAAATATTGGGACAGGGGGTTTACGAGCAGTACTTC. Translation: CASSEILGQGVYEQYF.

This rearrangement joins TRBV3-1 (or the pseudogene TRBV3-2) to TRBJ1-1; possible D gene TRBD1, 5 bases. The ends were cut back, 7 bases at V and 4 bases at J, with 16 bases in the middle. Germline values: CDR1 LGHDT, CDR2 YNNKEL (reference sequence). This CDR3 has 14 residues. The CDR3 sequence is CASTLGGVGTEAFF. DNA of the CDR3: TGTGCCAGCACCTTGGGGGGGGTCGGCACTGAAGCTTTCTTT.

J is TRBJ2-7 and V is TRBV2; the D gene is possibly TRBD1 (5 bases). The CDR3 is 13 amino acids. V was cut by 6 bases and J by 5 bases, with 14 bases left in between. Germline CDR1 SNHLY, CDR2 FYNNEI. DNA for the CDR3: TGTGCCAGCAGGTGGCAGGGCAAGGACGAGCAGTACTTC. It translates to CASRWQGKDEQYF.

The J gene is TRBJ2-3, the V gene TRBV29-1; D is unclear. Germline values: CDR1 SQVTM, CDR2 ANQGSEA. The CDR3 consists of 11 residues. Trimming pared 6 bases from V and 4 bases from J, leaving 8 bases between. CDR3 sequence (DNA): TGCAGCGTCACCTCGGCAGATACGCAGTATTTT. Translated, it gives CSVTSADTQYF.

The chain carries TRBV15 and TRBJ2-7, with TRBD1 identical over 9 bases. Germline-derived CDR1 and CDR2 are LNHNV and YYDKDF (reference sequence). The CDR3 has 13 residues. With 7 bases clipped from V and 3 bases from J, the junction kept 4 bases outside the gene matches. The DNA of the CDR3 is TGTGCCACCAAGCCGGGACAGGGCTACGAGCAGTACTTC. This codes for CATKPGQGYEQYF.

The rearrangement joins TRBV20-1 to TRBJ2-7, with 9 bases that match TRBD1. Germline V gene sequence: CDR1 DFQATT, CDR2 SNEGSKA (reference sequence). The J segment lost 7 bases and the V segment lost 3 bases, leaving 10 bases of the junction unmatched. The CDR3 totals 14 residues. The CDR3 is CSASKGTGSREQYF. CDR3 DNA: TGCAGTGCTAGTAAGGGGACAGGGTCTAGGGAGCAGTACTTC.

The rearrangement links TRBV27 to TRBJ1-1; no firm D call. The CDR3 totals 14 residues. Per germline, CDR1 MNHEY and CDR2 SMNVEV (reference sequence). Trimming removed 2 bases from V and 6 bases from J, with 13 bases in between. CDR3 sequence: CASSLKVGRPEAFF. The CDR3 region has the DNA TGTGCCAGCAGTTTAAAGGTCGGGAGGCCTGAAGCTTTCTTT.

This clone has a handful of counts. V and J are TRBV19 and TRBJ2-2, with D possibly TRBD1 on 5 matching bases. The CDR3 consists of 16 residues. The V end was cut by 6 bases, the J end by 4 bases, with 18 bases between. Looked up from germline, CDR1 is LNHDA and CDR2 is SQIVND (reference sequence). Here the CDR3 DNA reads TGTGCCAGTAGCATCAGGATTACAGGTTCCACCGGGGAGCTGTTTTTT. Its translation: CASSIRITGSTGELFF.

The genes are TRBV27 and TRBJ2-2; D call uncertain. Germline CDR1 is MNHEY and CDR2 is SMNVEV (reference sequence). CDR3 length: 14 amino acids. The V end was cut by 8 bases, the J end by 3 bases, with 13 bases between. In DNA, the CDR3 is TGTGCCAGCCAGAGACACATCGACACCGGGGAGCTGTTTTTT. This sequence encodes CASQRHIDTGELFF.

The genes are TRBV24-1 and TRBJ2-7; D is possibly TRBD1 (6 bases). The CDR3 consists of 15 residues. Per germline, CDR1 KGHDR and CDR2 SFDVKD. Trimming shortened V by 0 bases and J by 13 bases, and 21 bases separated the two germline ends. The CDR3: CATSDLTQGRPRLYF. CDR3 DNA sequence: TGTGCCACCAGTGATTTGACGCAGGGGCGGCCAAGACTTTACTTC.